This TCR beta chain was profiled in a study of vaccination effects on CD4 cells after COVID-19. Generated by immunoSEQ multiplex PCR, the TCRdb table keeps only in-frame clones and is missing some. Of around 22,000 clones listed, around 66% are singletons. Comments on this clone: Its antigen is as yet unknown.

Study observations and caveats: Clones arising from infection and from vaccination showed marked clonal contraction late after vaccination. The authors studied few convalescent patients and collected no early post-infection timepoints.

Ahead of sequencing, the ViraFEST assay grew antigen-specific CD4+ T cells using viral peptide pools. Investigators separated out CD4+ T cells once about 10 days of culture had passed. The vaccine recipients had no prior SARS-CoV-2 infection, with negative nucleocapsid antibodies. On day 3 and again on day 7, half the medium was replaced with IL-2 medium. The sequence derives from a human donor who received a COVID-19 vaccine. Sequenced material: CD4+ T cells from PBMCs cultured with HCoV-229E spike peptides, taken before COVID-19 vaccination.

Here the CDR3 reads CASSPTDEQFF. CDR3 DNA: TGTGCCAGCAGCCCGACGGATGAGCAGTTCTTC. The V gene is TRBV11-2, the J gene TRBJ2-1; no reliable D call. The length of the CDR3 is 11 residues. V was clipped by 5 bases and J by 8 bases, with 7 bases between them. CDR1 is SGHAT, CDR2 FQNNGV, per germline. Supplemented by reference TRBV11-2 and TRBJ2-1, the full variable domain reads EAGVAQSPRYKIIEKRQSVAFWCNPISGHATLYWYQQILGQGPKLLIQFQNNGVVDDSQLPKDRFSAERLKGVDSTLKIQPAKLEDSAVYLCASSPTDEQFFGPGTRLTVL.